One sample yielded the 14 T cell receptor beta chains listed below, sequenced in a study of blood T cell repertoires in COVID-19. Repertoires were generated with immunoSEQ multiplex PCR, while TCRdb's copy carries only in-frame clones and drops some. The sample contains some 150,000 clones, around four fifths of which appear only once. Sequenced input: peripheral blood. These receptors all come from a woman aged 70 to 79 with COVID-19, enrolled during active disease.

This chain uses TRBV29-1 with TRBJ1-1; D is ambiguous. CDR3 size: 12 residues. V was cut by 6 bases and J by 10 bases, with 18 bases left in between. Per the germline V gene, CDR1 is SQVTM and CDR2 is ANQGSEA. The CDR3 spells CSVLRSTEGAFF. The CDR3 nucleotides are TGCAGCGTACTACGTAGCACTGAAGGAGCTTTCTTT.

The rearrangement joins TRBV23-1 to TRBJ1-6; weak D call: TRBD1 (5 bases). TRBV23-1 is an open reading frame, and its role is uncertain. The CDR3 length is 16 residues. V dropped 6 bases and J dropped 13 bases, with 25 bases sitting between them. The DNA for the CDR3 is TGCGCCAGCAGCCGCAGACAGTCTCTAAAGTTTGTGCCCCTCCACTTT. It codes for CASSRRQSLKFVPLHF.

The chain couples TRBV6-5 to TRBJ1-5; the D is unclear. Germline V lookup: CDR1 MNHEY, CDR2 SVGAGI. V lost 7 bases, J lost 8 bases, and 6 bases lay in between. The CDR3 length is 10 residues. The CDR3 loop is CASNSKPQHF. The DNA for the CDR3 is TGTGCCAGCAACTCAAAGCCCCAGCATTTT.

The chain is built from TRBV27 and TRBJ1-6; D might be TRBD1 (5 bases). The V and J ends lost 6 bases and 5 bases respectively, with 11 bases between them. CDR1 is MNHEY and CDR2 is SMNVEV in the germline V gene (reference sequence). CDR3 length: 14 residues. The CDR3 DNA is TGTGCCAGCAGCCTTGACAGAAATAATTCACCCCTCCACTTT. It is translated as CASSLDRNNSPLHF.

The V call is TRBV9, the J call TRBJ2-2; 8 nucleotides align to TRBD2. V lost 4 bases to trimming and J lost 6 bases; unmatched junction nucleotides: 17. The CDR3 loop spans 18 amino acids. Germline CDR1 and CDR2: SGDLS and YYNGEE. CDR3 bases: TGTGCCAGCAGCCTAAGGGTAGGCAGCGGGAGAGGTTCCGGGGAGCTGTTTTTT. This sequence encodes CASSLRVGSGRGSGELFF.

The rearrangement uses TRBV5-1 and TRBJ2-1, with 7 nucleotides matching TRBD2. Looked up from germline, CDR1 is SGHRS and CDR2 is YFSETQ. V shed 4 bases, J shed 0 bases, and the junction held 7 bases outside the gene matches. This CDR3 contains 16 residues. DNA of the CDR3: TGCGCCAGCAGCAGGGCGGGAGATATCTCCTACAATGAGCAGTTCTTC. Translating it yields CASSRAGDISYNEQFF.

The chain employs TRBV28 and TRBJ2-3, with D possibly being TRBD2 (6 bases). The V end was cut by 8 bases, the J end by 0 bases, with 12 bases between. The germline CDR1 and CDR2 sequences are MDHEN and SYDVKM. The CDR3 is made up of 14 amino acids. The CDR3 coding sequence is TGTGCCAGCTCTGGACTAACTAGCACAGATACGCAGTATTTT. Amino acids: CASSGLTSTDTQYF.

DNA of the CDR3: TGTGCCAGTAGTATAGATAACTACGGCTATCAGCCCCAGCATTTT. It yields the protein CASSIDNYGYQPQHF. J is TRBJ1-5 and V is TRBV19, with no clear D. Germline assignment: CDR1 LNHDA and CDR2 SQIVND (reference sequence). The CDR3 consists of 15 residues. V shed 0 bases and J shed 5 bases, with 11 bases lying between them.

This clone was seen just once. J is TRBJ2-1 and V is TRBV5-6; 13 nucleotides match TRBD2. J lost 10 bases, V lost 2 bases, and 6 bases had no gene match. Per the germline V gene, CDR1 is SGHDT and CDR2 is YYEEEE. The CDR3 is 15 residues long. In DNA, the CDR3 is TGTGCCAGCAGCTTATTATGGACTAGCGGGGGAGAGCAGTTCTTC. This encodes CASSLLWTSGGEQFF.

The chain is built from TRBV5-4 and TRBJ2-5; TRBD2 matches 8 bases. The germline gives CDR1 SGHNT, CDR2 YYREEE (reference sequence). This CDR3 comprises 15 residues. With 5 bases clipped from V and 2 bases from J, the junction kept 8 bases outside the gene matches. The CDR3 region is CASSSRRGRQETQYF. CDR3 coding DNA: TGTGCCAGCAGTTCCCGCCGCGGGAGGCAAGAGACCCAGTACTTC.

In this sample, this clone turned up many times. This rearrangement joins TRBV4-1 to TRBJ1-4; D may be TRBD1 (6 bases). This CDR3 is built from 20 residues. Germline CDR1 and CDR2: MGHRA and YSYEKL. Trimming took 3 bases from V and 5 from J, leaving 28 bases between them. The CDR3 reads CASSHDTGPGRYSQNEKLFF. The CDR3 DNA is TGCGCCAGCAGCCACGACACAGGGCCCGGCCGTTACAGCCAGAATGAAAAACTGTTTTTT.

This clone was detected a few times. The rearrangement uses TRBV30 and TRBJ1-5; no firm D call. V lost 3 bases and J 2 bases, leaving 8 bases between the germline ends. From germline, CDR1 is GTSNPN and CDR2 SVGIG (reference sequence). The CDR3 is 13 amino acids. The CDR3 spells CAWSTGRNQPQHF. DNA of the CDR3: TGTGCCTGGAGCACGGGTCGCAATCAGCCCCAGCATTTT.

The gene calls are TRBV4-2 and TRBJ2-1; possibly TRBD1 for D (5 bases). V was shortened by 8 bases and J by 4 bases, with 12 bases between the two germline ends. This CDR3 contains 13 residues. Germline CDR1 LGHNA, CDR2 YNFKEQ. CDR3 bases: TGTGCCAGCGGGGCGAGGTTATACAATGAGCAGTTCTTC. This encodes CASGARLYNEQFF.

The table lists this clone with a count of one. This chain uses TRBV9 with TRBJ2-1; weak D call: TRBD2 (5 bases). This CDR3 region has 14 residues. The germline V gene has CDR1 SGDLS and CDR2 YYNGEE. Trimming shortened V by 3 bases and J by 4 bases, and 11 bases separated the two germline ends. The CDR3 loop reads CASSARTGYNEQFF. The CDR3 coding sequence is TGTGCCAGCAGCGCCCGGACGGGATACAATGAGCAGTTCTTC.